This T cell receptor (beta chain) came from a study of Ad26.COV2.S vaccination and SARS-CoV-2 variants. In the study overall: Donor joined the COV1001 Ad26.COV2.S trial arm. General study results and limits: Total responses of T cells may have been underestimated by the analyses of TCR breadth and depth.

Assay: immunoSEQ multiplex PCR; the TCRdb copy retains only in-frame clones and omits some. The table has around 250,000 clones, around nine tenths seen once. Unmatched junction bases numbered 10, after V lost 10 bases and J lost 5 bases. CDR3 length: 13 residues. Germline V CDR1 and CDR2: MNHEY, SVGAGI. Treatment: 19 received Ad26.COV2.S at low or high dose, single or two shots; roughly five received placebo; per-sample allocation not given. Sampling took place 63 days after the first vaccine or placebo injection. Concerning this clone: Its antigen remains unknown.

This specimen consisted of peripheral blood, obtained in a trial of Ad26.COV2.S vaccine versus placebo. The sequence came from a person between 18 and 65 years old who received the Ad26.COV2.S COVID-19 vaccine or a placebo. The chain uses TRBV6-5 and TRBJ1-2, with TRBD1 identical over 7 bases. This chain's CDR3 is CATAPTGTYGYTF. CDR3 bases: TGTGCCACCGCCCCGACAGGGACGTATGGCTACACCTTC.